This T cell receptor beta chain was captured by sequencing in a study of cytotoxic CD8 clonotypes in ibrutinib-treated CLL. TCR beta library input comprised around 1.9 micrograms of genomic DNA from cryopreserved PBMCs. On this clone itself: Its antigen is unknown.

The repertoire was sequenced with immunoSEQ multiplex PCR; TCRdb's copy has only in-frame clones and lacks some. This sample has around 330,000 clones, with roughly 71% found just once. Trimming removed 3 bases from V and 10 bases from J; junction bases left unmatched: 8. The V gene's germline CDR1 is SNHLY and CDR2 FYNNEI. The CDR3 spans 15 residues. Overall study results and limits: Progressing and sustained-remission patients had different sampling times. Baseline levels were approached again at progression, after clonality had risen at ibrutinib response. Under therapy, public clonotypes either contracted or stayed stable, and they were uncommon.

This chain connects TRBV2 to TRBJ2-1; 11 nucleotides align to TRBD2. This TCR came from a human donor with chronic lymphocytic leukemia. Specimen: PBMCs, collected after 36 months of ibrutinib treatment. The CDR3 DNA sequence: TGTGCCAGCAGTGACGGGGCTAGCGGGGGGAGCGAGCAGTTCTTC. It yields the protein CASSDGASGGSEQFF. The full variable domain, its missing parts supplied by reference TRBV2 and TRBJ2-1, is EPEVTQTPSHQVTQMGQEVILRCVPISNHLYFYWYRQILGQKVEFLVSFYNNEISEKSEIFDDQFSVERPDGSNFTLKIRSTKLEDSAMYFCASSDGASGGSEQFFGPGTRLTVL.